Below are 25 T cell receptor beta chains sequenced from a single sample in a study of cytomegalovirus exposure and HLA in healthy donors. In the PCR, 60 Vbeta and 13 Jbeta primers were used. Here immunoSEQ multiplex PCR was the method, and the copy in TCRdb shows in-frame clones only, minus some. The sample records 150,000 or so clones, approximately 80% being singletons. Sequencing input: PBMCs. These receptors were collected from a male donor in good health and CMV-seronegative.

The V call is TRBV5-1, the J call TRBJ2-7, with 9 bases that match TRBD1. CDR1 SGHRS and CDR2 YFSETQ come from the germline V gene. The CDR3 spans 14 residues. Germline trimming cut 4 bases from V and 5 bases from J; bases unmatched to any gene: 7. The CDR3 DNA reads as TGCGCCAGCAGCATCGGGACAGGGACCAACGAGCAGTACTTC. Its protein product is CASSIGTGTNEQYF.

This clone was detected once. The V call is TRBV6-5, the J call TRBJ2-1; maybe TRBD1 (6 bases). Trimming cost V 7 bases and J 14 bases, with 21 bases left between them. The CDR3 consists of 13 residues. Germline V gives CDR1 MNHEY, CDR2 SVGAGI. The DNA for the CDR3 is TGTGCCAGCACCCCCGGTGACAGGTTCACGGAGTTCTTC. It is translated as CASTPGDRFTEFF.

This chain's CDR3 is CASSQDRGPTGELFF. CDR3 DNA: TGCGCCAGCAGCCAGGACAGGGGGCCCACCGGGGAGCTGTTTTTT. The chain links TRBV4-1 to TRBJ2-2, with 11 bases fitting TRBD1. Germline V gene sequence: CDR1 MGHRA, CDR2 YSYEKL. V lost 3 bases and J lost 4; bases outside the gene matches: 1. The CDR3 loop spans 15 amino acids.

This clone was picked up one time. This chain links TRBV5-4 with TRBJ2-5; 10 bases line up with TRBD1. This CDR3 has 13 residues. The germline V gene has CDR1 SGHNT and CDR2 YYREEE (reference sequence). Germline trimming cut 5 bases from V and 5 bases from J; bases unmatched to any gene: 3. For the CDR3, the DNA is TGTGCCAGCAGTGACAGGGGGCTGGAGACCCAGTACTTC. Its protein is CASSDRGLETQYF.

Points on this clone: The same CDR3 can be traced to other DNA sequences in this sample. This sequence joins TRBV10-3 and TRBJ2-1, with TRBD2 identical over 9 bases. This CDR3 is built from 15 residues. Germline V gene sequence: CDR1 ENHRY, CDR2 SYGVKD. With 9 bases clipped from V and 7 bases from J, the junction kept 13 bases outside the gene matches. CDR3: CAIRAGTSPWNEQFF. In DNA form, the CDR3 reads TGTGCCATTAGGGCCGGGACTAGCCCATGGAATGAGCAGTTCTTC.

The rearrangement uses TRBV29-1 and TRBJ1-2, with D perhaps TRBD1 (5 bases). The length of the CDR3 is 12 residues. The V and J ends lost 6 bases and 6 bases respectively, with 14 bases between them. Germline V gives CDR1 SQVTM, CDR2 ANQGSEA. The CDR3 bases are TGCAGCGTGCCGCAGGGAGGGGATGGCTACACCTTC. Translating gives CSVPQGGDGYTF.

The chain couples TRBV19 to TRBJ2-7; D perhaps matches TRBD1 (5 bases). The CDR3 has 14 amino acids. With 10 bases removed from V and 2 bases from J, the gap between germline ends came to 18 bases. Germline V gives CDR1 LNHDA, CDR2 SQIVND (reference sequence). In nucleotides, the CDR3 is TGTGCCACCAAGGGCAGGGATGGCCCCTACGAGCAGTACTTC. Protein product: CATKGRDGPYEQYF.

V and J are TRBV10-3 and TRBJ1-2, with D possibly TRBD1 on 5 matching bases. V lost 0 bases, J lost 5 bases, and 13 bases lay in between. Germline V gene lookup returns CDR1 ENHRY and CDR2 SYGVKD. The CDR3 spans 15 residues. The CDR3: CAISESGTRGYGYTF. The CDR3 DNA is TGTGCCATCAGTGAGTCGGGGACTAGGGGTTATGGCTACACCTTC.

Here the CDR3 reads CASSLEGDRGEQFF. DNA for the CDR3: TGTGCCAGCAGCTTAGAGGGGGATAGGGGTGAGCAGTTCTTC. This chain uses TRBV7-9 with TRBJ2-1; the D gene is possibly TRBD1 (6 bases). This CDR3 is built from 14 residues. V was clipped by 1 base and J by 9 bases, with 13 bases between them. Germline loops: CDR1 SEHNR, CDR2 FQNEAQ (reference sequence).

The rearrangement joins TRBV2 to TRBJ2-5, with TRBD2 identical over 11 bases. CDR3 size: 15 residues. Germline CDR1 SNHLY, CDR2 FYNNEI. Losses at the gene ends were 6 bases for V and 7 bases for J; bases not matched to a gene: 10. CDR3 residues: CASRILAGGPGTQYF. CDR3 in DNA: TGTGCCAGCAGGATATTAGCGGGAGGGCCTGGGACCCAGTACTTC.

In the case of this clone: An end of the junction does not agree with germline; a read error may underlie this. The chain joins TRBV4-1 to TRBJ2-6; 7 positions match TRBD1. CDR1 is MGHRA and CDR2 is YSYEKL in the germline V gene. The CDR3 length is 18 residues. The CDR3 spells CASNPRAGGVFGANGLTF. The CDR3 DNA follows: TGCGCCAGCAACCCCAGGGCAGGGGGAGTTTTTGGGGCCAACGGCCTGACTTTC.

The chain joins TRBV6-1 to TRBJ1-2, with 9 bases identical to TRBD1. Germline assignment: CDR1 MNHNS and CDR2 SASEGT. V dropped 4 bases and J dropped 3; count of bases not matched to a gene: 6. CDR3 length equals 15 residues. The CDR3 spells CASSADRGFDYGYTF. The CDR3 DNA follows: TGTGCCAGCAGTGCCGACAGGGGGTTCGACTATGGCTACACCTTC.

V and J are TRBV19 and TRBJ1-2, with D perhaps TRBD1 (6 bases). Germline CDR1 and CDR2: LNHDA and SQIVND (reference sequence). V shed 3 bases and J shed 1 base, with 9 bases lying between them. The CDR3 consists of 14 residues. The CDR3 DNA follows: TGTGCCAGTAGTATGGGGGCCTTTAACTATGGCTACACCTTC. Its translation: CASSMGAFNYGYTF.

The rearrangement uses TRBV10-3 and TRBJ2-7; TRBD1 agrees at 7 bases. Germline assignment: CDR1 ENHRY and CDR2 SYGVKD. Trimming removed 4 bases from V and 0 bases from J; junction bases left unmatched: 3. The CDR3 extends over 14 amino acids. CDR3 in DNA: TGTGCCATCAGTGGACAGGGCAACTCCTACGAGCAGTACTTC. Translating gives CAISGQGNSYEQYF.

CDR3 loop: CASSPKPGTSGRDEQFF. The CDR3 coding sequence is TGTGCCAGCAGTCCTAAGCCCGGGACTAGCGGGAGAGATGAGCAGTTCTTC. The V call is TRBV5-4, the J call TRBJ2-1; 14 bases are a match to TRBD2. CDR3 length equals 17 residues. After removal of 5 bases from V and 8 bases from J, the junction contained 12 bases not matched to a gene. Germline V gives CDR1 SGHNT, CDR2 YYREEE (reference sequence). The full variable domain, completed using reference TRBV5-4 and TRBJ2-1, is ETGVTQSPTHLIKTRGQQVTLRCSSQSGHNTVSWYQQALGQGPQFIFQYYREEENGRGNFPPRFSGLQFPNYSSELNVNALELDDSALYLCASSPKPGTSGRDEQFFGPGTRLTVL.

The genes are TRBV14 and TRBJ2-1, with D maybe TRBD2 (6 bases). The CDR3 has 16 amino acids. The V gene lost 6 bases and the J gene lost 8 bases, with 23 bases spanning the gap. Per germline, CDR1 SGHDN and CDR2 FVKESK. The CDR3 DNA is TGTGCCAGCAGGCACTCGGGGCTAGCGTCCACTGATGAGCAGTTCTTC. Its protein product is CASRHSGLASTDEQFF. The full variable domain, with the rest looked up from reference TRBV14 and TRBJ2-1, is EAGVTQFPSHSVIEKGQTVTLRCDPISGHDNLYWYRRVMGKEIKFLLHFVKESKQDESGMPNNRFLAERTGGTYSTLKVQPAELEDSGVYFCASRHSGLASTDEQFFGPGTRLTVL.

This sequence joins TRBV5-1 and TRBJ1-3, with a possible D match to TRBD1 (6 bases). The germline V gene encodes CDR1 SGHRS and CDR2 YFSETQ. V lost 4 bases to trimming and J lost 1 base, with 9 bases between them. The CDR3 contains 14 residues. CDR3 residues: CASSTTGSGNTIYF. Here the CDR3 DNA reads TGCGCCAGCAGCACAACAGGGTCTGGAAACACCATATATTTT.

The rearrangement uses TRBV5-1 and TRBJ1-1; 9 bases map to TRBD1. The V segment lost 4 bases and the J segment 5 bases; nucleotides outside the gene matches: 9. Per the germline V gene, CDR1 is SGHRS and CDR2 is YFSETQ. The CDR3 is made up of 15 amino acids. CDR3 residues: CASSKIQGAGTEAFF. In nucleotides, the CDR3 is TGCGCCAGCAGCAAAATACAGGGGGCAGGGACTGAAGCTTTCTTT. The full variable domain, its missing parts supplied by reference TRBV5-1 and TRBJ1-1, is KAGVTQTPRYLIKTRGQQVTLSCSPISGHRSVSWYQQTPGQGLQFLFEYFSETQRNKGNFPGRFSGRQFSNSRSEMNVSTLELGDSALYLCASSKIQGAGTEAFFGQGTRLTVV.

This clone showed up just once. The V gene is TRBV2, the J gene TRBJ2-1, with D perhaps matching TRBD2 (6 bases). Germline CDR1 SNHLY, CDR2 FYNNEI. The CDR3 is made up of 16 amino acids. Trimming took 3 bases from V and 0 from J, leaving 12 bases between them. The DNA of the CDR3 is TGTGCCAGCAGTGATTTAGCGGAGAGCTCCTACAATGAGCAGTTCTTC. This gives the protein CASSDLAESSYNEQFF.

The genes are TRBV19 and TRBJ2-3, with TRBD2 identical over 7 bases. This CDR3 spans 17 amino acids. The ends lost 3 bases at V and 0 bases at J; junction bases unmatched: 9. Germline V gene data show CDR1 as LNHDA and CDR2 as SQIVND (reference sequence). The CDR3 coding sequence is TGTGCCAGTAGTATCCTCCTTGGGCGGGGGAGCACAGATACGCAGTATTTT. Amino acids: CASSILLGRGSTDTQYF. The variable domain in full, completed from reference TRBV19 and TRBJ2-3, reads DGGITQSPKYLFRKEGQNVTLSCEQNLNHDAMYWYRQDPGQGLRLIYYSQIVNDFQKGDIAEGYSVSREKKESFPLTVTSAQKNPTAFYLCASSILLGRGSTDTQYFGPGTRLTVL.

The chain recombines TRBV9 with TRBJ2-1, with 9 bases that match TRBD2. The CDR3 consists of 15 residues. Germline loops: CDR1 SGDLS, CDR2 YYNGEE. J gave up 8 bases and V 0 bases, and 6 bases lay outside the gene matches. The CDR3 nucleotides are TGTGCCAGCAGCGTAGTGGCGGGGGGGCAGTATGAGCAGTTCTTC. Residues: CASSVVAGGQYEQFF.

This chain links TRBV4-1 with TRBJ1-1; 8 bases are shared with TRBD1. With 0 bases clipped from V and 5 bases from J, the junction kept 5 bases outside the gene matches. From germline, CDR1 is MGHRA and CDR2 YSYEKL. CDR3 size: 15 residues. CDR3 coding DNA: TGCGCCAGCAGCCAAGAGCGGACAGGGAGGACTGAAGCTTTCTTT. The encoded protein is CASSQERTGRTEAFF.

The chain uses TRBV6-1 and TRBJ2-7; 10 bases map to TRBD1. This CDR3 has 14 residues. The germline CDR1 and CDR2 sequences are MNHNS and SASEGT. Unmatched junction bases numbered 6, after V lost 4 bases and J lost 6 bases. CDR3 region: CASSGQGAFGEQYF. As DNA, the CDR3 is TGTGCCAGCAGTGGACAGGGGGCGTTCGGCGAGCAGTACTTC.

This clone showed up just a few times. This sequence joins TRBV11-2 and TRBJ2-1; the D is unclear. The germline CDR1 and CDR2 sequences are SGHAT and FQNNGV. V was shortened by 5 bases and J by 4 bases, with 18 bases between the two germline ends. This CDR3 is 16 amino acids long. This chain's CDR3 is CASSLLDRVQYNEQFF. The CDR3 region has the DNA TGTGCCAGCAGCCTACTTGATCGGGTACAATACAATGAGCAGTTCTTC.

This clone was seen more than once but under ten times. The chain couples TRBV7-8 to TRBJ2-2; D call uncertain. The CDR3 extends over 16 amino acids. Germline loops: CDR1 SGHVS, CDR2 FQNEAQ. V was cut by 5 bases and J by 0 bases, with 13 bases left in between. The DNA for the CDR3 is TGTGCCAGCAGCGTACATCCGCGGACGAACACCGGGGAGCTGTTTTTT. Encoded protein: CASSVHPRTNTGELFF.